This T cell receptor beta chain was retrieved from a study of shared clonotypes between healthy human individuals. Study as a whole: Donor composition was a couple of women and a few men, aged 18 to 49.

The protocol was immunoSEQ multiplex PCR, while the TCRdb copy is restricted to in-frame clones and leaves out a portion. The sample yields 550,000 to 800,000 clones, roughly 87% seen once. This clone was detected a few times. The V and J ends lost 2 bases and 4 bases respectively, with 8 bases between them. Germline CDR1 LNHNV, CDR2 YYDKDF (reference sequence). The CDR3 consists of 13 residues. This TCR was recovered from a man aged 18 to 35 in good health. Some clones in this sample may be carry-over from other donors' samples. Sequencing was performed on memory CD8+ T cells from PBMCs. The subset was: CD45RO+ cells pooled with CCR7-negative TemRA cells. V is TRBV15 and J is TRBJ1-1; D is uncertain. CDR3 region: CATSRRESTEAFF. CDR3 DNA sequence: TGTGCCACCAGCAGAAGGGAGTCCACTGAAGCTTTCTTT. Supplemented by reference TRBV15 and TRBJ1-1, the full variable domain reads DAMVIQNPRYQVTQFGKPVTLSCSQTLNHNVMYWYQQKSSQAPKLLFHYYDKDFNNEADTPDNFQSRRPNTSFCFLDIRSPGLGDTAMYLCATSRRESTEAFFGQGTRLTVV.